Listed here are 5 T cell receptor beta chains from one sample, sequenced in a study of blood T cell repertoires in COVID-19. The method was immunoSEQ multiplex PCR; TCRdb's version includes in-frame clones alone and lacks a portion of them. The sample includes hundreds of thousands of clones, about four fifths of them seen just once. Sequencing used PBMCs or T cells enriched from blood (not recorded which). Receptors originate from a woman aged 50 to 60 who had been exposed to COVID-19.

In its sample, this clone was seen once. The CDR3 nucleotides are TGCGCCAGTATAGACAGGGGGTTTGCGAACACCGGGGAGCTGTTTTTT. Its protein is CASIDRGFANTGELFF. This rearrangement joins TRBV10-2 to TRBJ2-2; 9 positions match TRBD1. J lost 0 bases, V lost 9 bases, and 8 bases had no gene match. Germline V gene data show CDR1 as WSHSY and CDR2 as SAAADI. CDR3 length: 16 amino acids.

The genes are TRBV19 and TRBJ2-5; a weak D match, TRBD2 (6 bases). The V gene lost 7 bases and the J gene lost 3 bases, with 15 bases spanning the gap. From germline, CDR1 is LNHDA and CDR2 SQIVND (reference sequence). The CDR3 totals 14 residues. The CDR3, as DNA: TGTGCCAGTAACGACGGGGGTTCGAAAGAGACCCAGTACTTC. This gives the protein CASNDGGSKETQYF.

V gene TRBV19 combines with J gene TRBJ1-2; 9 positions agree with TRBD1. From germline, CDR1 is LNHDA and CDR2 SQIVND (reference sequence). This CDR3 has 16 residues. Trimming cost V 0 bases and J 6 bases; bases outside gene matches: 8. The CDR3 sequence is CASSIDLRDRENGYTF. CDR3 nucleotide sequence: TGTGCCAGTAGTATAGATCTCCGGGACAGGGAAAATGGCTACACCTTC.

The chain employs TRBV7-9 and TRBJ2-5; 8 bases fit TRBD1. This CDR3 spans 15 amino acids. V trimming: 5 bases; J trimming: 0 bases; junction bases outside the gene matches: 5. Germline values: CDR1 SEHNR, CDR2 FQNEAQ (reference sequence). The CDR3 nucleotides read TGTGCCAGCAGCGCAGGGGGCGCGAACCAAGAGACCCAGTACTTC. As protein: CASSAGGANQETQYF.

The V call is TRBV19, the J call TRBJ1-1, with a tentative D call TRBD1 (6 bases). The CDR3 is made up of 12 amino acids. V lost 6 bases and J 5 bases, leaving 10 bases between the germline ends. The germline V gene has CDR1 LNHDA and CDR2 SQIVND (reference sequence). The CDR3 nucleotides read TGTGCCAGTAGACAGGGTTTTACTGAAGCTTTCTTT. Translated: CASRQGFTEAFF.